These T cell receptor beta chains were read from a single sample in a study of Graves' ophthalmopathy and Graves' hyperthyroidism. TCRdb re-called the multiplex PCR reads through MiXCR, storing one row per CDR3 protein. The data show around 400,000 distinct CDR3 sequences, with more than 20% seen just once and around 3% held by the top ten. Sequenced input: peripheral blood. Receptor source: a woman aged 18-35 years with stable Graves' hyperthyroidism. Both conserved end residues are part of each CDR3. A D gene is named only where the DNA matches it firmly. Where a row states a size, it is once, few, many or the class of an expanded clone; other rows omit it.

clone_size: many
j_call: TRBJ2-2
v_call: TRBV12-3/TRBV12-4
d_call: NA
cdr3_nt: TGTGCCAGCCTGCGGGGAAACACCGGGGAGCTGTTTTTT
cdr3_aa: CASLRGNTGELFF

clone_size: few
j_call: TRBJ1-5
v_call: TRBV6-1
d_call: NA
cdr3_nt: TGTGCCAGCAGTCCGACAGTAATCAATCAGCCCCAGCATTTT
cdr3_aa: CASSPTVINQPQHF

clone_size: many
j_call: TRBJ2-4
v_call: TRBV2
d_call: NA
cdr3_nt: TGTGCCAGCAGTGTGGCCGGAAAAGACATTCAGTACTTC
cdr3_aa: CASSVAGKDIQYF

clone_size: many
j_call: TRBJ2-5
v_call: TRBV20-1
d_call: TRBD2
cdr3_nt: TGCAGTGCCCTCGAACTAGCGGGACCTGGGACCTCAATGCAAGAGACCCAGTACTTC
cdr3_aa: CSALELAGPGTSMQETQYF

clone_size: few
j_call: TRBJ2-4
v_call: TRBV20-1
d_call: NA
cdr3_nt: TGCAGTGCTAGAGTTGGGGGAGCGCAAAACATTAAGTACTTC
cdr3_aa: CSARVGGAQNIKYF

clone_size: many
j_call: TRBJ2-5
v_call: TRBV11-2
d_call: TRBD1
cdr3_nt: TGTGCCAGCAGCTTAGAGGGACAGGGGGAGACCCAGTACTTC
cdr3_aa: CASSLEGQGETQYF

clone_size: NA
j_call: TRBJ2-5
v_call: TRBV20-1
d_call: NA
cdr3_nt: TGCAGTGTTCGAGAGACCCAGTACTTC
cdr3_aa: CSVRETQYF

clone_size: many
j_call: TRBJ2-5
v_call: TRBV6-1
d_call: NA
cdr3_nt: TGTGCCAGCAGTCGCGGGACTCTGGGAGAGACCCAGTACTTC
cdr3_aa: CASSRGTLGETQYF

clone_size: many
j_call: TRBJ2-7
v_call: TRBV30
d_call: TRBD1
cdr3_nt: TGTGCCTGGAGCGACAGGGGTTACTCCTACGAGCAGTACTTC
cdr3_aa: CAWSDRGYSYEQYF

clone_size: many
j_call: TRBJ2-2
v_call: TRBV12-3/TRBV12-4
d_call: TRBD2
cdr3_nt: TGTGCCAGCAGCCGGGGACTAGCGGGGATCGGGGAGCTGTTTTTT
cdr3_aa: CASSRGLAGIGELFF

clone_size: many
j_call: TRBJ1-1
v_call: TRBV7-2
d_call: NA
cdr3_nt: TGTGCCAGCAGCTTACTTCTTATTCTACGGGGTACTCGTCTGAACACTGAAGCTTTCTTT
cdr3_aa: CASSLLLILRGTRLNTEAFF

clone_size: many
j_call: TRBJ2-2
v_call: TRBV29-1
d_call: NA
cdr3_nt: TGCAGCGTTGGTGGCGCCGGGGAGCTGTTTTTT
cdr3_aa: CSVGGAGELFF

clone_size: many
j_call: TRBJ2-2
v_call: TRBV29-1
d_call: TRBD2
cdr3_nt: TGCAGCGTTAACGGGAGGGGCACCGGGGAGCTGTTTTTT
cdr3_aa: CSVNGRGTGELFF

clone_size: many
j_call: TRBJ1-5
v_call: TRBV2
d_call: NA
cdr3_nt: TGTGCCAGCAGCAGGGGTTTCAGCAATCAGCCCCAGCATTTT
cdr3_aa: CASSRGFSNQPQHF

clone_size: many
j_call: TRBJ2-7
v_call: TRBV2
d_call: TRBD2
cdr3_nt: TGTGCCAGCAGACCCCTAGCGGGAACCTACGAGCAGTACTTC
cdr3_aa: CASRPLAGTYEQYF

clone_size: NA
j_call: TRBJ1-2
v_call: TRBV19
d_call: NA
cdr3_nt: TGTGCCAGTAGTCTTGGGCGGGTCTACTATGGCCACACCTTC
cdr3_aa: CASSLGRVYYGHTF

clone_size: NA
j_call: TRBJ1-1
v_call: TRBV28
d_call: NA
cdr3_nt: TGTGCCAGCAATAAAGATCCGGGATACATGAACACTGAAGCTTTCTTT
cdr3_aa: CASNKDPGYMNTEAFF

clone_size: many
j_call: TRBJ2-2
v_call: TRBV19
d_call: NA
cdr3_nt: TGTGCCAGTAAGGGCGGGACGGACACCGGGGAGCTGTTTTTT
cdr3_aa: CASKGGTDTGELFF

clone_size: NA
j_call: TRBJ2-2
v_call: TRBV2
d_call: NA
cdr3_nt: TGTGCCAGCAGTGACACAGGGCCTGGGGAGCTGTTTTTT
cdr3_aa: CASSDTGPGELFF

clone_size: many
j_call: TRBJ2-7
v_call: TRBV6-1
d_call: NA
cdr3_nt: TGTGCCAGCACGCCTCCAGGAAGCTCCTACGAGCAGTACTTC
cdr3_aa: CASTPPGSSYEQYF

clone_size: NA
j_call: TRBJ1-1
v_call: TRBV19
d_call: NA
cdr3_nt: TGTGCCAGTAAGAGCGTTCCTAACACTGAAGCTTTCTTT
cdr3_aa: CASKSVPNTEAFF

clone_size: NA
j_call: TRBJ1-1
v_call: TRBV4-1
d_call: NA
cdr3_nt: TGCGCCAGCAGCCCCCTCGGGGCAGTCGAAGCTTTCTTT
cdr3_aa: CASSPLGAVEAFF

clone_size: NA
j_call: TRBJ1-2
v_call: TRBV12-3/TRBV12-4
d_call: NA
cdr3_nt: TGTGCCAGCAGTTTTCGCAGACTAGCTAACTATGGCTACACCTTC
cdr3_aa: CASSFRRLANYGYTF

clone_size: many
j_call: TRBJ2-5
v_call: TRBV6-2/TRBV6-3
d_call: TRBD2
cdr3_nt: TGTGCCAGCAGTCACGGGACTAGGATGGGCGAGACCCAGTACTTC
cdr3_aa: CASSHGTRMGETQYF

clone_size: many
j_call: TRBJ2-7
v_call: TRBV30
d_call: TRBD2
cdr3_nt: TGTGCCTGGGGACAAACTAGCGGTCCCTACGAGCAGTACTTC
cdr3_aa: CAWGQTSGPYEQYF

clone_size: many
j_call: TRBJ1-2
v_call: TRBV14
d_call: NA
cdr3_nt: TGTGCCAGCAGCCAAACGGGGGTTAACTATGGCTACACCTTC
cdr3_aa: CASSQTGVNYGYTF

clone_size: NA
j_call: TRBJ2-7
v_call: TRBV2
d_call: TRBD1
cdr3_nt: TGTGCCACCCGGGACAGGGGGGACGAGCAGTACTTC
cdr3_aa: CATRDRGDEQYF

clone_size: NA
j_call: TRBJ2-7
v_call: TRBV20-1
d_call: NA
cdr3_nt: TGCAGTGCTACCCACCCCCCGGAGCACTACTTC
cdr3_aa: CSATHPPEHYF

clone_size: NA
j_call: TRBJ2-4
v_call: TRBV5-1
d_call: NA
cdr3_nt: TGCGCCAGCAGCTCGGCCGCGGGCCTAGGAAACATTCAGTACTTC
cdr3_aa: CASSSAAGLGNIQYF

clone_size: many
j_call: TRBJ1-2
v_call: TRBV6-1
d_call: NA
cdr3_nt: TGTGCCAGCAGTGAAGGAGGCGGGAATGGGGGCTATGGCTACACCTTC
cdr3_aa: CASSEGGGNGGYGYTF

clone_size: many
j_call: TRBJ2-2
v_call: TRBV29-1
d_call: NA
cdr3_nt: TGCAGCGTTGCGAACACCGGGGAGCTGTTTTTT
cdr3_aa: CSVANTGELFF